This TCR beta chain was captured by sequencing in a study of cytomegalovirus exposure and HLA in healthy donors. General study results and limits: V segments that were indistinguishable, TRBV6-2 and TRBV6-3 among them, were omitted from analysis. CMV serostatus was the only immune exposure information that was available. An analysis was carried out later, and it reportedly showed fewer N-insertions in an Asian-associated ancestry cluster than the roughly 670-donor mean. For TCR beta chains, V- and J-gene trimming was later linked to a missense DCLRE1C variant.

Germline CDR1 is SQVTM and CDR2 is ANQGSEA. V lost 7 bases to trimming and J lost 2 bases, with 11 bases between them. The CDR3 is 12 residues long. To note about this clone: Its antigen is unidentified.

A multiplex PCR was run with 60 Vbeta primers and 13 Jbeta primers. This table comes from immunoSEQ multiplex PCR, and its TCRdb copy is limited to in-frame clones, with some not included. The sample comprises some 110,000 clones, roughly three quarters of which are singletons, and 3.5% to 4.5% rests with the top ten. The TCR was taken from a man aged 25-45 years in good health and CMV-seropositive. The chain links TRBV29-1 to TRBJ1-2; D is undetermined. Sequences were obtained from PBMCs. This chain's CDR3 is CSGALENYGYTF. Here the CDR3 DNA reads TGCAGCGGTGCGCTGGAGAACTATGGCTACACCTTC.